This TCR beta chain appears in the sequencing data of a study of identical twins. After template switching added a universal primer site, the resulting cDNA carried unique molecular identifiers. TCRdb ran MiXCR on the 5' RACE reads and lists one entry per CDR3 protein. The sample includes 350,000 to 600,000 distinct CDR3 sequences, more than 13% seen only once; the top ten take around 0.52%. There are many counts of this clonotype. The germline V gene encodes CDR1 SGHRS and CDR2 YFSETQ. This CDR3 spans 13 amino acids. Trimming stripped 2 bases from V and 4 bases from J, with 9 bases between. The sample also formed part of further work on yellow fever vaccine responses in identical twins. This second report adds: Twins showed a vaccine T cell response that reportedly seemed partly convergent, partly personalized.

This clonotype was sampled from a young woman in good health. Material: CD4+ T cells sorted from blood. The genes are TRBV5-1 and TRBJ1-1; D may be TRBD1 (5 bases). The CDR3 DNA sequence: TGCGCCAGCAGCTTTGGGGGGGGCACTGAAGCTTTCTTT. It specifies CASSFGGGTEAFF.